This T cell receptor beta chain was observed in a study of T cell responses to AZD1222 COVID-19 vaccine. Study-wide results and caveats: Two doses of AZD1222 preceded a rise in Spike-specific TCR breadth and depth. Across the whole spike, CD4 TCRs peaked at regions 160-218 and 743-854. Reports say nearly half of spike-specific TCRs go after unmutated variant regions. The sample set comprised mostly white British donors with more females, and clonal diversity was possibly underestimated.

This CDR3 spans 16 amino acids. Trimming took off 1 base at V and 4 bases at J, with 13 bases between the two ends. Germline loops: CDR1 MGHRA, CDR2 YSYEKL. TCRdb's table, derived via immunoSEQ multiplex PCR, lists solely in-frame clones and lacks some. Among some 150,000 clones listed, 93% were seen once. Comment on this clone: What it binds is unknown.

The specimen comprised peripheral blood, sampled on day 0 of AZD1222 vaccination. This TCR came from an adult in good health. The V gene is TRBV4-1, the J gene TRBJ1-4; D is unclear. CDR3 in DNA: TGCGCCAGCAGCCAAGTCGATAGTTCTCTTAATGAAAAACTGTTTTTT. Residues: CASSQVDSSLNEKLFF.